This TCR beta chain appears in the sequencing data of a study of blood T cells in healthy people across ages. The CDR3 has 14 residues. In germline, CDR1 is MDHEN, CDR2 SYDVKM. V was clipped by 3 bases and J by 5 bases; unmatched bases: 6. A second PCR of about 7 to 12 cycles used a sample-barcoded 5' primer and a J-beta primer mix. From the 5' RACE reads, TCRdb called clonotypes with MiXCR, one entry per CDR3 protein. The sample has approximately 1,700,000 distinct CDR3 sequences, around 42% seen once. The sample holds a few counts of this clonotype. The chain employs TRBV28 and TRBJ2-5, with 7 bases identical to TRBD1. Sequences were obtained from blood. This receptor was obtained from a human donor in good health. The DNA for the CDR3 is TGTGCCAGCAGTTTTTACAGGGGAACGGAGACCCAGTACTTC. This sequence encodes CASSFYRGTETQYF.